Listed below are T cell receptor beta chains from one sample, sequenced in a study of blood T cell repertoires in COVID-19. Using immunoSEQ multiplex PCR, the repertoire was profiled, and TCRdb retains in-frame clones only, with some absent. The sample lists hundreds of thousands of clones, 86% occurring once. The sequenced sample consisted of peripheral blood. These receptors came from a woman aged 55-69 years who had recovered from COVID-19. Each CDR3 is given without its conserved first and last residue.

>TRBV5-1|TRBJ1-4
ASSLAGGVPNEKLF
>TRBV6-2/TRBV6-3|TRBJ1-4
ASSLHMGALNEKLF
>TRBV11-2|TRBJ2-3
ASSLLTGRRTDTQY
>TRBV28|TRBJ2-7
ASSRTSGGPPYEQY
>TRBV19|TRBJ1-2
ASSIRTGIYGYT
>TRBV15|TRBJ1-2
ATSRAAGHFGYT
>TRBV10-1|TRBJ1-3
ASSESRAGKSSGNTIY
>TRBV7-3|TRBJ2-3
ASSLSPGTDTQY
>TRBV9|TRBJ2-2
ASSPPGTPAGELF
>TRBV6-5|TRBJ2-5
ASSNKRGGPETQY
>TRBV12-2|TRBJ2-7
ASRFMERTGSRDEQY
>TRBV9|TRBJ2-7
ASSVDSLSYEQY
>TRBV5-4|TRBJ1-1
ASSFTGGVLTEAF
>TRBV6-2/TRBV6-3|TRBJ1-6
ASSYSMRVPLH
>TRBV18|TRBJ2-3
ASSPRGRQDTQY
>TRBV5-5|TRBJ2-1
ASSFSSRGRYNEQF
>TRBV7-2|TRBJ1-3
ASSTGHRNTIY
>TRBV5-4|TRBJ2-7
ASSWGPTISYEQY